The TCR beta chain under discussion was sequenced for a study of blood T cell repertoires in COVID-19. About the research overall: In each case, the material was cDNA or gDNA derived from T cells, B-cell-depleted T cells, or PBMCs.

During active infection, Seattle patients enrolled and were then monitored through disease. The CDR3 is 17 residues long. CDR1 is GTSNPN and CDR2 is SVGIG in the germline V gene (reference sequence). Trimming pared 3 bases from V and 2 bases from J, leaving 17 bases between. Here immunoSEQ multiplex PCR was the method, and the copy in TCRdb shows in-frame clones only, minus some. This sample has hundreds of thousands of clones, with approximately 89% found just once. The clonotype was recovered from a woman between 65 and 79 years old with COVID-19, enrolled during active disease. V gene TRBV30 combines with J gene TRBJ2-6; D is perhaps TRBD2 (5 bases). Sequencing input: peripheral blood. Written as DNA, the CDR3 is TGTGCCTGGAGGGATGAAAGATGGGGAGCTGGGGCCAACGTCCTGACTTTC. Its protein product is CAWRDERWGAGANVLTF.